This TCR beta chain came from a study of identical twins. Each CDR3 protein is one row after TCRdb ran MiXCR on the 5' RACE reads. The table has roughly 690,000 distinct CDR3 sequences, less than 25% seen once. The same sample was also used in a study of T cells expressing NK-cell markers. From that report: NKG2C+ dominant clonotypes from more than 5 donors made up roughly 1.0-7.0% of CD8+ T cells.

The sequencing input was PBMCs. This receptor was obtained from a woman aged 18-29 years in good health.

The CDR3 loop reads CASTFRGAAESPDTQYF. CDR3 nucleotide sequence: TGTGCCAGCACCTTCAGAGGGGCCGCGGAGTCGCCGGATACGCAGTATTTT. The V call is TRBV7-2, the J call TRBJ2-3; D is possibly TRBD1 or TRBD2 (5 bases each). Looked up from germline, CDR1 is SGHTA and CDR2 is FQGNSA. With 7 bases removed from V and 6 bases from J, the gap between germline ends came to 26 bases. This CDR3 spans 17 amino acids. The full variable domain, its missing parts supplied by reference TRBV7-2 and TRBJ2-3, is GAGVSQSPSNKVTEKGKDVELRCDPISGHTALYWYRQSLGQGLEFLIYFQGNSAPDKSGLPSDRFSAERTGGSVSTLTIQRTQQEDSAVYLCASTFRGAAESPDTQYFGPGTRLTVL.